This TCR beta chain was recovered during a study of blood T cell repertoires in COVID-19. About the research overall: Sites in the United States, Italy and Spain provided acute and convalescent COVID-19 samples. Sources were T cells, B-cell-depleted T cells, or PBMCs; the material itself was cDNA or gDNA.

Per the study methods: How many nucleated cells were present was estimated from reference gene primer amplification. Data came from immunoSEQ multiplex PCR; TCRdb stores just in-frame clones and leaves some out. The DNA gave D and trimming, while V, J and clone size come from that table. In the table there are more than 95,000 clones, about 90% of which are singletons. This CDR3 spans 15 amino acids. Per germline, CDR1 SGHNT and CDR2 YYREEE (reference sequence). The junction had 10 bases not matched to a gene; V was cut back by 4 bases and J by 3 bases. The V and J genes are TRBV5-4 and TRBJ2-7; TRBD1 aligns across 7 bases. The clonotype comes from a human donor in a cohort sampled during active COVID-19. The sequenced sample consisted of peripheral blood. The CDR3, as DNA: TGTGCCAGCAGCAGGACAGGCCACCTTTTCTACGAGCAGTACTTC. It translates to CASSRTGHLFYEQYF. The variable domain in full, completed from reference TRBV5-4 and TRBJ2-7, reads ETGVTQSPTHLIKTRGQQVTLRCSSQSGHNTVSWYQQALGQGPQFIFQYYREEENGRGNFPPRFSGLQFPNYSSELNVNALELDDSALYLCASSRTGHLFYEQYFGPGTRLTVT.